A single sample is the source of the 29 T cell receptor beta chains below, sequenced in a study of blood T cell repertoires in COVID-19. Only in-frame clones appear in the TCRdb table, and some are missing; sequencing was by immunoSEQ multiplex PCR. This repertoire shows 100,000 to 150,000 clones, around 85% found once; its top ten account for 3.2%. Sequencing was done on a sample of peripheral blood. The receptors originated from a woman older than 75 with COVID-19, enrolled during active disease.

The sample holds one count of this clone. V usage is TRBV5-4 and J usage is TRBJ2-1; the D gene is possibly TRBD2 (6 bases). This CDR3 comprises 15 residues. CDR1 is SGHNT and CDR2 is YYREEE in the germline V gene (reference sequence). Trimming left V 2 bases short and J 5 bases short, with 14 bases between. The CDR3 protein is CASSLASDRNNEQFF. For the CDR3, the DNA is TGTGCCAGCAGCTTAGCTAGCGACCGAAACAATGAGCAGTTCTTC.

This clone was recorded only once. The V and J genes are TRBV7-9 and TRBJ2-1, with TRBD1 identical over 9 bases. CDR1 is SEHNR and CDR2 is FQNEAQ in the germline V gene (reference sequence). Unmatched junction bases numbered 6, after V lost 5 bases and J lost 4 bases. The CDR3 length is 15 residues. This chain's CDR3 is CASSVDRGDYNEQFF. As DNA, the CDR3 is TGTGCCAGCAGCGTGGACAGGGGCGATTACAATGAGCAGTTCTTC. The whole variable domain, filled in from reference TRBV7-9 and TRBJ2-1, reads DTGVSQNPRHKITKRGQNVTFRCDPISEHNRLYWYRQTLGQGPEFLTYFQNEAQLEKSRLLSDRFSAERPKGSFSTLEIQRTEQGDSAMYLCASSVDRGDYNEQFFGPGTRLTVL.

The genes are TRBV28 and TRBJ2-7; 8 bases align to TRBD2. CDR1 and CDR2 from the germline V gene are MDHEN and SYDVKM. The trim removed 4 bases at V and 6 bases at J, leaving 5 bases unmatched. CDR3 length: 13 amino acids. CDR3 coding DNA: TGTGCCAGCAGTTCCGGGACTAGGAGCGAGCAGTACTTC. The encoded protein is CASSSGTRSEQYF.

The V call is TRBV28, the J call TRBJ1-2, with a weak D call TRBD1 (6 bases). Germline CDR1 and CDR2: MDHEN and SYDVKM. Trimming shortened V by 3 bases and J by 4 bases, and 9 bases separated the two germline ends. The length of the CDR3 is 13 residues. The CDR3 nucleotides are TGTGCCAGCAGTTTTGGACAGATCTATGGCTACACCTTC. Amino acid sequence: CASSFGQIYGYTF.

This chain links TRBV19 with TRBJ1-5; D perhaps matches TRBD1 (6 bases). V lost 4 bases to trimming and J lost 1 base, with 14 bases between them. Germline-derived CDR1 and CDR2 are LNHDA and SQIVND (reference sequence). This CDR3 spans 16 amino acids. The CDR3 sequence: CASSTIGTNSNQPQHF. The CDR3 bases are TGTGCCAGTAGTACGATCGGGACAAACAGCAATCAGCCCCAGCATTTT.

This clone was recorded many times. This sequence joins TRBV6-2 or TRBV6-3 and TRBJ1-5; the D is unclear. Germline-derived CDR1 and CDR2 are MNHEY and SVGEGT. The CDR3 contains 13 residues. V dropped 2 bases and J dropped 5 bases, with 7 bases sitting between them. The chain's CDR3 is CASSYDSDQPQHF. The CDR3 DNA sequence: TGTGCCAGCAGTTACGACTCAGATCAGCCCCAGCATTTT.

V and J are TRBV6-5 and TRBJ2-7, with TRBD1 matching 9 bases. This CDR3 comprises 16 residues. The germline gives CDR1 MNHEY, CDR2 SVGAGI. Trimming at V came to 2 bases and at J to 3 bases, leaving 8 bases not matched to a gene. Here the CDR3 DNA reads TGTGCCAGCAGTTACGGGGCGGGACAGGGTCTCTACGAGCAGTACTTC. Its translation: CASSYGAGQGLYEQYF.

The chain couples TRBV10-3 to TRBJ2-1, with TRBD2 identical over 10 bases. With 11 bases clipped from V and 9 bases from J, the junction kept 10 bases outside the gene matches. The CDR3 has 13 amino acids. Germline values: CDR1 ENHRY, CDR2 SYGVKD. CDR3 in DNA: TGTGCCTCGACCGGGACTAGCGATCGTGAGCAGTTCTTC. Encoded protein: CASTGTSDREQFF.

The chain recombines TRBV5-5 with TRBJ2-3; D gene ambiguous. Germline loops: CDR1 SGHKS, CDR2 YYEKEE (reference sequence). This CDR3 is built from 14 residues. V gave up 3 bases and J gave up 4 bases, with 12 bases separating them. The CDR3 protein is CASSSSVAPDTQYF. The CDR3 DNA follows: TGTGCCAGCAGCTCCTCTGTAGCCCCAGATACGCAGTATTTT.

The chain employs TRBV19 and TRBJ1-5; D might be TRBD1 (6 bases). V was trimmed by 4 bases and J by 6 bases, leaving 10 bases between them. The CDR3 is 13 residues long. Germline-derived CDR1 and CDR2 are LNHDA and SQIVND (reference sequence). CDR3 bases: TGTGCCAGTAGTACAGGGGAAGGTCAGCCCCAGCATTTT. Protein sequence: CASSTGEGQPQHF.

This clone showed up just once. The chain joins TRBV11-2 to TRBJ2-1, with D possibly matching TRBD2 (5 bases). The CDR3 extends over 14 amino acids. The germline V gene encodes CDR1 SGHAT and CDR2 FQNNGV. Trimming cost V 7 bases and J 7 bases, with 17 bases left between them. The CDR3 spells CASTEGVLSNEQFF. As DNA, the CDR3 is TGTGCCAGCACCGAGGGAGTGCTGTCGAATGAGCAGTTCTTC. Drawing the rest from reference TRBV11-2 and TRBJ2-1, the complete variable domain is EAGVAQSPRYKIIEKRQSVAFWCNPISGHATLYWYQQILGQGPKLLIQFQNNGVVDDSQLPKDRFSAERLKGVDSTLKIQPAKLEDSAVYLCASTEGVLSNEQFFGPGTRLTVL.

This clone came up a few times. The chain uses TRBV7-2 and TRBJ1-2, with TRBD1 as a possible D gene (6 bases). The CDR3 spans 16 residues. Germline V gene data show CDR1 as SGHTA and CDR2 as FQGNSA. The germline V and J ends were trimmed by 1 base and 2 bases, with 14 bases remaining between them. The CDR3 reads CASSLVAGQTNYGYTF. CDR3 DNA: TGTGCCAGCAGCTTAGTAGCTGGACAGACCAACTATGGCTACACCTTC.

The table lists this clone with a few counts. This chain links TRBV7-6 with TRBJ1-1; D gene unclear. CDR1 SGHVS and CDR2 FNYEAQ come from the germline V gene. This CDR3 has 16 amino acids. V lost 1 base to trimming and J lost 3 bases, with 15 bases between them. The CDR3 coding sequence is TGTGCCAGCAGCTTAGTGGTCGGTTTGGTCGACACTGAAGCTTTCTTT. Translating gives CASSLVVGLVDTEAFF.

The rearrangement joins TRBV28 to TRBJ1-2, with TRBD1 as a possible D gene (5 bases). V was shortened by 2 bases and J by 4 bases, with 8 bases between the two germline ends. There are 13 residues in the CDR3. Germline V gene data show CDR1 as MDHEN and CDR2 as SYDVKM. CDR3 DNA: TGTGCCAGCAGTTTAGACAGAACCTATGGCTACACCTTC. It is translated as CASSLDRTYGYTF.

The chain is built from TRBV3-1 (or the pseudogene TRBV3-2) and TRBJ1-3, with 9 bases lining up with TRBD1. Germline CDR1 and CDR2: LGHDT and YNNKEL (reference sequence). With V trimmed by 3 bases and J by 3 bases, 6 bases remained unmatched. The CDR3 sequence is 16 residues long. The CDR3 spells CASSQAGTGSGNTIYF. CDR3 nucleotide sequence: TGTGCCAGCAGCCAGGCCGGGACAGGGAGTGGAAACACCATATATTTT.

This chain uses TRBV2 with TRBJ2-3; 9 nucleotides align to TRBD1. The germline gives CDR1 SNHLY, CDR2 FYNNEI. The CDR3 covers 16 residues. The ends lost 4 bases at V and 2 bases at J; junction bases unmatched: 7. This CDR3 reads CASSARGQGFTDTQYF. For the CDR3, the DNA is TGTGCCAGCAGTGCCCGGGGACAGGGATTCACAGATACGCAGTATTTT. The full variable domain, completed using reference TRBV2 and TRBJ2-3, is EPEVTQTPSHQVTQMGQEVILRCVPISNHLYFYWYRQILGQKVEFLVSFYNNEISEKSEIFDDQFSVERPDGSNFTLKIRSTKLEDSAMYFCASSARGQGFTDTQYFGPGTRLTVL.

The table lists this clone with a few counts. The chain is built from TRBV19 and TRBJ2-3; TRBD2 matches at 7 bases. The CDR3 is 14 residues long. Per the germline V gene, CDR1 is LNHDA and CDR2 is SQIVND (reference sequence). With 7 bases clipped from V and 4 bases from J, the junction kept 8 bases outside the gene matches. The CDR3 DNA reads as TGTGCCAGTAAGAGCGCTAGCGGAGCAGATACGCAGTATTTT. Translated: CASKSASGADTQYF. The complete variable domain, with remaining parts taken from reference TRBV19 and TRBJ2-3, reads DGGITQSPKYLFRKEGQNVTLSCEQNLNHDAMYWYRQDPGQGLRLIYYSQIVNDFQKGDIAEGYSVSREKKESFPLTVTSAQKNPTAFYLCASKSASGADTQYFGPGTRLTVL.

The V and J genes are TRBV4-2 and TRBJ2-2, with 10 bases aligning to TRBD2. Germline trimming cut 7 bases from V and 5 bases from J; bases unmatched to any gene: 10. Germline loops: CDR1 LGHNA, CDR2 YNFKEQ. The CDR3 has 16 amino acids. The CDR3 protein is CASTPRASGRTGELFF. The CDR3, as DNA: TGTGCCAGCACCCCGCGGGCTAGCGGGAGAACCGGGGAGCTGTTTTTT.

This rearrangement joins TRBV6-5 to TRBJ1-2; TRBD1 might be the D (5 bases). Germline assignment: CDR1 MNHEY and CDR2 SVGAGI. The V end was cut by 4 bases, the J end by 7 bases, with 13 bases between. The length of the CDR3 is 13 residues. This CDR3 is CASSLGQRGGYTF. In DNA, the CDR3 is TGTGCCAGCAGTTTGGGGCAAAGGGGTGGCTACACCTTC.

The chain recombines TRBV7-2 with TRBJ1-2; unclear D gene. V lost 3 bases and J lost 4, with 9 bases in between. The CDR3 runs 13 residues. Germline V CDR1 and CDR2: SGHTA, FQGNSA. The CDR3 is CASSFGLSYGYTF. CDR3 coding DNA: TGTGCCAGCAGCTTTGGACTGAGCTATGGCTACACCTTC.

The V and J genes are TRBV28 and TRBJ1-2, with 7 bases lining up with TRBD1. CDR3 size: 14 residues. J gave up 6 bases and V 3 bases, and 7 bases lay outside the gene matches. Germline-derived CDR1 and CDR2 are MDHEN and SYDVKM. CDR3 loop: CASSFPGQADGYTF. The CDR3, as DNA: TGTGCCAGCAGTTTCCCCGGACAGGCGGATGGCTACACCTTC.

In this sample, this clone turned up a few times. The rearrangement joins TRBV5-4 to TRBJ1-4, with D possibly TRBD1 on 6 matching bases. This CDR3 has 15 amino acids. Trimming cost V 4 bases and J 3 bases, with 13 bases left between them. CDR1 is SGHNT and CDR2 is YYREEE in the germline V gene (reference sequence). CDR3 protein: CASSPIQGPNEKLFF. The CDR3 DNA is TGTGCCAGCAGCCCCATACAGGGTCCTAATGAAAAACTGTTTTTT.

This chain uses TRBV6-5 with TRBJ1-2; perhaps TRBD1 as D (5 bases). Germline V gene data show CDR1 as MNHEY and CDR2 as SVGAGI. Trimming removed 6 bases from V and 0 bases from J, with 14 bases in between. CDR3 size: 15 residues. The CDR3: CASSRGRAANYGYTF. DNA of the CDR3: TGTGCCAGCAGCAGAGGCAGGGCGGCTAACTATGGCTACACCTTC.

This sequence joins TRBV7-6 and TRBJ2-5; 11 bases match TRBD1. CDR1 is SGHVS and CDR2 is FNYEAQ in the germline V gene. The CDR3 loop spans 15 amino acids. Losses at the gene ends were 4 bases for V and 5 bases for J; bases not matched to a gene: 6. CDR3 nucleotides: TGTGCCAGCAGCTCCAGGACAGGGGGCATCGAGACCCAGTACTTC. Its translation is CASSSRTGGIETQYF.

The chain employs TRBV6-2 or TRBV6-3 and TRBJ1-5, with D maybe TRBD1 (5 bases). The CDR3 has 15 amino acids. Germline values: CDR1 MNHEY, CDR2 SVGEGT. The germline V and J ends were trimmed by 5 bases and 0 bases, with 11 bases remaining between them. CDR3 residues: CASSKGRVSNQPQHF. The CDR3 DNA sequence: TGTGCCAGCAGTAAGGGCAGGGTTAGCAATCAGCCCCAGCATTTT.

V and J are TRBV28 and TRBJ2-2; D may be TRBD1 (6 bases). Trimming took 5 bases from V and 4 from J, leaving 11 bases between them. Germline CDR1 reads MDHEN; CDR2 reads SYDVKM. This CDR3 comprises 14 residues. CDR3 nucleotides: TGTGCCAGCAGTCGTGCCAGGGGCACCGGGGAGCTGTTTTTT. Its protein is CASSRARGTGELFF.

The genes are TRBV6-5 and TRBJ2-5, with 8 bases aligning to TRBD1. This CDR3 region has 14 residues. From germline, CDR1 is MNHEY and CDR2 SVGAGI. V trimming: 6 bases; J trimming: 4 bases; junction bases outside the gene matches: 7. CDR3 residues: CASREQGAGETQYF. The CDR3 DNA sequence: TGTGCCAGCAGGGAGCAGGGGGCAGGAGAGACCCAGTACTTC.

The chain is built from TRBV6-5 and TRBJ1-4; the D is unclear. The J call may be incorrect, as the DNA end agrees better with TRBJ2-2. The CDR3 length is 12 residues. The germline V gene encodes CDR1 MNHEY and CDR2 SVGAGI. CDR3 nucleotides: TGTGCCAGTGGTAAGATTCGACGGGAGCTGTTTTTT. Amino acids: CASGKIRRELFF.

V gene TRBV15 combines with J gene TRBJ2-3; no reliable D call. This CDR3 contains 13 residues. Germline CDR1 is LNHNV and CDR2 is YYDKDF (reference sequence). Trimming shortened V by 6 bases and J by 8 bases, and 15 bases separated the two germline ends. CDR3 residues: CATSRKTSATQYF. CDR3 nucleotides: TGTGCCACCAGTAGGAAGACCAGCGCTACGCAGTATTTT. Full variable domain (missing parts from reference TRBV15 and TRBJ2-3): DAMVIQNPRYQVTQFGKPVTLSCSQTLNHNVMYWYQQKSSQAPKLLFHYYDKDFNNEADTPDNFQSRRPNTSFCFLDIRSPGLGDTAMYLCATSRKTSATQYFGPGTRLTVL.